This T cell receptor beta chain comes out of a study of T cell responses to AZD1222 COVID-19 vaccine. Study-level results: Only five or six AZD1222 recipients were seropositive at baseline. All repertoire sampling was performed exclusively after the peak T cell response.

Produced via immunoSEQ multiplex PCR; TCRdb's table is partial and in-frame only. The table has 100,000 to 140,000 clones, 90% to 95% seen once. The V end lost 5 bases, the J end lost 9 bases, and 9 bases lay between the germline ends. The CDR3 runs to 11 residues. Germline V CDR1 and CDR2: SGHVS, FQNEAQ. Remarks on this clone: Its matching antigen is unknown.

V is TRBV7-8 and J is TRBJ2-3, with D possibly TRBD2 on 5 matching bases. The TCR sequence derives from an adult in good health. Specimen: peripheral blood, collected on day 0 of AZD1222 vaccination. The CDR3 here is CASSLPGTQYF. Here the CDR3 DNA reads TGTGCCAGCAGCCTCCCGGGGACGCAGTATTTT.